This TCR beta chain was captured in a study of blood T cell repertoires in COVID-19. At the level of the study: Samples of COVID-19 (acute and convalescent) were obtained from the United States, Italy and Spain. PBMCs, B-cell-depleted T cells, or T cells provided the cDNA or gDNA that made up the material.

The germline gives CDR1 SGHDT, CDR2 YYEEEE. This CDR3 contains 16 residues. V lost 3 bases and J lost 7; bases outside the gene matches: 15. Authors' analysis steps: Estimation of nucleated cell counts was performed using reference gene primer amplification. Sequenced by immunoSEQ multiplex PCR; TCRdb stores in-frame clones only, minus some. The V and J calls and clone size are taken from that table; D and trimming were inferred from the DNA. The sample carries hundreds of thousands of clones, 88% recorded once. V usage is TRBV5-6 and J usage is TRBJ1-1; TRBD1 agrees at 7 bases. The source of this sequence is an elderly man with acute or convalescent COVID-19. The specimen was peripheral blood. The DNA for the CDR3 is TGTGCCAGCAGCTCAGGACAGGACCCCCGAGGGGTTGAAGCTTTCTTT. Translation gives CASSSGQDPRGVEAFF. The entire variable domain, with the rest obtained from reference TRBV5-6 and TRBJ1-1, is as follows: DAGVTQSPTHLIKTRGQQVTLRCSPKSGHDTVSWYQQALGQGPQFIFQYYEEEERQRGNFPDRFSGHQFPNYSSELNVNALLLGDSALYLCASSSGQDPRGVEAFFGQGTRLTVV.